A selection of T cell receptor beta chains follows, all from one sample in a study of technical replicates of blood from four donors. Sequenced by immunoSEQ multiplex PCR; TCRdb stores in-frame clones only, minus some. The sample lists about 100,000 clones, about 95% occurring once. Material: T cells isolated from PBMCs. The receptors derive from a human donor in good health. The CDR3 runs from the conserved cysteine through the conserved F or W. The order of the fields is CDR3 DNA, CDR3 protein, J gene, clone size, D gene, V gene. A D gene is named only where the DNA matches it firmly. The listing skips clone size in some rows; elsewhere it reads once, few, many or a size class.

CDR3 DNA: TGTGCCAGCAGCCAGAGGACAGGTGTAATGGAGTACTTC
CDR3 protein: CASSQRTGVMEYF
J gene: TRBJ2-7
clone size: -
D gene: TRBD1
V gene: TRBV6-6

CDR3 DNA: TGCAGCGTTCAGTCCGGGACAGGGGGCGACGAGCAGTACTTC
CDR3 protein: CSVQSGTGGDEQYF
J gene: TRBJ2-7
clone size: -
D gene: TRBD1
V gene: TRBV29-1

CDR3 DNA: TGTGCCAGCAGCTCACAGAGTCTACCCTCTGGAAACACCATATATTTT
CDR3 protein: CASSSQSLPSGNTIYF
J gene: TRBJ1-3
clone size: -
D gene: -
V gene: TRBV7-8

CDR3 DNA: TGTGCCAGCAGTAGTGGGCTAGCGGGAGACAATGAGCAGTTCTTC
CDR3 protein: CASSSGLAGDNEQFF
J gene: TRBJ2-1
clone size: -
D gene: TRBD2
V gene: TRBV9

CDR3 DNA: TGTGCCATCAGTGAGTCAGCCCTGAACACTGAAGCTTTCTTT
CDR3 protein: CAISESALNTEAFF
J gene: TRBJ1-1
clone size: few
D gene: -
V gene: TRBV10-3

CDR3 DNA: TGTGCCAGCAGCCCAGTGGGACACGGAAAACACACAGATACGCAGTATTTT
CDR3 protein: CASSPVGHGKHTDTQYF
J gene: TRBJ2-3
clone size: -
D gene: -
V gene: TRBV9

CDR3 DNA: TGTGCCAGCATCCCAGTGGGGGGGAAGGGTGAGCAGTACTTC
CDR3 protein: CASIPVGGKGEQYF
J gene: TRBJ2-7
clone size: -
D gene: TRBD2
V gene: TRBV28

CDR3 DNA: TGCGCCAGCAGCCAACTCGGACAGTCCGAGGGGAATGCTTTCTTT
CDR3 protein: CASSQLGQSEGNAFF
J gene: TRBJ1-1
clone size: -
D gene: -
V gene: TRBV4-3

CDR3 DNA: TGTGCCAGCAGCCCCCTAGGACTAGCGGGAGTACTTGGAGATACGCAGTATTTT
CDR3 protein: CASSPLGLAGVLGDTQYF
J gene: TRBJ2-3
clone size: -
D gene: TRBD2
V gene: TRBV4-2

CDR3 DNA: TGTGCCAGCAGTTATACAGGGCCCACTGAAGCTTTCTTT
CDR3 protein: CASSYTGPTEAFF
J gene: TRBJ1-1
clone size: -
D gene: -
V gene: TRBV28

CDR3 DNA: TGTGCCAGCATCGGGTGGGAAAAACTGTTTTTT
CDR3 protein: CASIGWEKLFF
J gene: TRBJ1-4
clone size: -
D gene: -
V gene: TRBV2

CDR3 DNA: TGTGCCAGCAGTAAGGAGATCAATCAGCCCCAGCATTTT
CDR3 protein: CASSKEINQPQHF
J gene: TRBJ1-5
clone size: once
D gene: -
V gene: TRBV6-4

CDR3 DNA: TGTGCCATCAGTGATGGAGAGATCAATGAGCAGTTCTTC
CDR3 protein: CAISDGEINEQFF
J gene: TRBJ2-1
clone size: -
D gene: -
V gene: TRBV10-3

CDR3 DNA: TGTGCCAGTAGTCGCCAGGGTGAAAAACTGTTTTTT
CDR3 protein: CASSRQGEKLFF
J gene: TRBJ1-4
clone size: -
D gene: -
V gene: TRBV19

CDR3 DNA: TGCAGCGTCGTACCGGGACAGGCCTACGAGCAGTACTTC
CDR3 protein: CSVVPGQAYEQYF
J gene: TRBJ2-7
clone size: -
D gene: TRBD1
V gene: TRBV29-1

CDR3 DNA: TGTGCCAGCAGCATCCGACTAGCGGGAAATGCAGATACGCAGTATTTT
CDR3 protein: CASSIRLAGNADTQYF
J gene: TRBJ2-3
clone size: -
D gene: TRBD2
V gene: TRBV9

CDR3 DNA: TGTGCCAGCAGCCCGATAAGGTACAGTGGAGCCAAAAACATTCAGTACTTC
CDR3 protein: CASSPIRYSGAKNIQYF
J gene: TRBJ2-4
clone size: -
D gene: -
V gene: TRBV11-2

CDR3 DNA: TGTGCCAGCAGTTCGGCGGAAGAGACCCAGTACTTC
CDR3 protein: CASSSAEETQYF
J gene: TRBJ2-5
clone size: -
D gene: -
V gene: TRBV5-8

CDR3 DNA: TGTGCCAGCAGCTCACCTTATAGGGACAGGGAAAGAGACAATGAGCAGTTCTTC
CDR3 protein: CASSSPYRDRERDNEQFF
J gene: TRBJ2-1
clone size: once
D gene: TRBD1
V gene: TRBV7-9

CDR3 DNA: TGTGCCAGCAGCGTAGCTGCCAGTTCCGGGGAGCTGTTTTTT
CDR3 protein: CASSVAASSGELFF
J gene: TRBJ2-2
clone size: -
D gene: -
V gene: TRBV9

CDR3 DNA: TGTGCCAGCAGCTTAAGGTCCAGCGGGGGAGATAGCACCGGGGAGCTGTTTTTT
CDR3 protein: CASSLRSSGGDSTGELFF
J gene: TRBJ2-2
clone size: -
D gene: TRBD2
V gene: TRBV7-3

CDR3 DNA: TGTGCCAGCAGTAAGACTAGCGGGAATGAGCAGTTCTTC
CDR3 protein: CASSKTSGNEQFF
J gene: TRBJ2-1
clone size: -
D gene: TRBD2
V gene: TRBV9

CDR3 DNA: TGTGCCACCAGCAGACCCTACTTAGACCCAGGGGTCCACACCGGGGAGCTGTTTTTT
CDR3 protein: CATSRPYLDPGVHTGELFF
J gene: TRBJ2-2
clone size: -
D gene: -
V gene: TRBV15

CDR3 DNA: TGTGCCAGCAGCTCGGACAGGGAAAACATTCAGTACTTC
CDR3 protein: CASSSDRENIQYF
J gene: TRBJ2-4
clone size: -
D gene: TRBD1
V gene: TRBV11-2

CDR3 DNA: TGTGCCAGCAGTTACTCGAGCGGGAGCTGGAACTACGAGCAGTACTTC
CDR3 protein: CASSYSSGSWNYEQYF
J gene: TRBJ2-7
clone size: -
D gene: TRBD2
V gene: TRBV6-5

CDR3 DNA: TGCGCCAGCAGCCAAGCACAAGTAAACAATGAGCAGTTCTTC
CDR3 protein: CASSQAQVNNEQFF
J gene: TRBJ2-1
clone size: -
D gene: -
V gene: TRBV4-1

CDR3 DNA: TGTGCCAGCAGTTTCAGGGACTGGTACAATGAGCAGTTCTTC
CDR3 protein: CASSFRDWYNEQFF
J gene: TRBJ2-1
clone size: -
D gene: -
V gene: TRBV6-5

CDR3 DNA: TGCGCCAGCAGCCGACAGCTTGGGACAGATACGCAGTATTTT
CDR3 protein: CASSRQLGTDTQYF
J gene: TRBJ2-3
clone size: -
D gene: -
V gene: TRBV4-1

CDR3 DNA: TGTGCCAGCTCACGAACCCTAGCGAGATCCGGCAATGAGCAGTTCTTC
CDR3 protein: CASSRTLARSGNEQFF
J gene: TRBJ2-1
clone size: -
D gene: -
V gene: TRBV18

CDR3 DNA: TGTGCCAGCAGCGAGCTCTCAGGGGTCTCTGGGGCCAACGTCCTGACTTTC
CDR3 protein: CASSELSGVSGANVLTF
J gene: TRBJ2-6
clone size: -
D gene: -
V gene: TRBV9

CDR3 DNA: TGCAGCGTTGAAGATTGGGGAACAGGGGGCTTAGATACGCAGTATTTT
CDR3 protein: CSVEDWGTGGLDTQYF
J gene: TRBJ2-3
clone size: -
D gene: TRBD1
V gene: TRBV29-1

CDR3 DNA: TGCGCCAGCAGCCGGACGGGAGGGGCTAATGAAAAACTGTTTTTT
CDR3 protein: CASSRTGGANEKLFF
J gene: TRBJ1-4
clone size: -
D gene: -
V gene: TRBV5-1

CDR3 DNA: TGTGCCAGCAGCGTAGAAGAGGGTAGGGTCGGCGAGCAGTACTTC
CDR3 protein: CASSVEEGRVGEQYF
J gene: TRBJ2-7
clone size: -
D gene: -
V gene: TRBV9

CDR3 DNA: TGTGCCAGCAGTCCACGGGATAGGACTAGCGGGAGAAATCCAGATACGCAGTATTTT
CDR3 protein: CASSPRDRTSGRNPDTQYF
J gene: TRBJ2-3
clone size: -
D gene: TRBD2
V gene: TRBV28

CDR3 DNA: TGTGCCAGCAGTGAGGAGATTGGTGGGGCCAACGTCCTGACTTTC
CDR3 protein: CASSEEIGGANVLTF
J gene: TRBJ2-6
clone size: -
D gene: -
V gene: TRBV25-1

CDR3 DNA: TGTGCCAGCAGCCGGGACAGCTCTGGAAACACCATATATTTT
CDR3 protein: CASSRDSSGNTIYF
J gene: TRBJ1-3
clone size: -
D gene: TRBD1
V gene: TRBV6-5

CDR3 DNA: TGTGCCAGCAGTGATGGTGGAGGCAACACCATATATTTT
CDR3 protein: CASSDGGGNTIYF
J gene: TRBJ1-3
clone size: -
D gene: -
V gene: TRBV2

CDR3 DNA: TGTGCCAGCACCCAAAACCCGGGGGGCGCGAAAGCTTTCTTT
CDR3 protein: CASTQNPGGAKAFF
J gene: TRBJ1-1
clone size: -
D gene: -
V gene: TRBV7-2

CDR3 DNA: TGCGCCAGCAGCTTACAGAATGAAAAACTGTTTTTT
CDR3 protein: CASSLQNEKLFF
J gene: TRBJ1-4
clone size: -
D gene: -
V gene: TRBV5-1

CDR3 DNA: TGTGCCAGCAGCTTCCAACCGGGTCTCTGGGAGACCCAGTACTTC
CDR3 protein: CASSFQPGLWETQYF
J gene: TRBJ2-5
clone size: -
D gene: -
V gene: TRBV7-3

CDR3 DNA: TGTGCCAGTAGCTTTCAACAGAGTTCCTATGGCTACACCTTC
CDR3 protein: CASSFQQSSYGYTF
J gene: TRBJ1-2
clone size: once
D gene: -
V gene: TRBV19

CDR3 DNA: TGTGCCAGCAGCCCCACCGGGACTAGCGCCTCCTACGAGCAGTACTTC
CDR3 protein: CASSPTGTSASYEQYF
J gene: TRBJ2-7
clone size: -
D gene: TRBD2
V gene: TRBV5-4

CDR3 DNA: TGTGCCAGTAGTTTAATGACTAGCGGGAGTTATGGTACGCAGTATTTT
CDR3 protein: CASSLMTSGSYGTQYF
J gene: TRBJ2-3
clone size: -
D gene: TRBD2
V gene: TRBV19

CDR3 DNA: TGTGCCAGCAGTCTTTCTGGACCGGGACTCTACACCTTC
CDR3 protein: CASSLSGPGLYTF
J gene: TRBJ1-2
clone size: -
D gene: -
V gene: TRBV6-5

CDR3 DNA: TGTGCCAGCAGTTACCACGGGACTAGCACAGATACGCAGTATTTT
CDR3 protein: CASSYHGTSTDTQYF
J gene: TRBJ2-3
clone size: -
D gene: -
V gene: TRBV6-4

CDR3 DNA: TGTGCCAGCAGCTTAAGCGGGAGCTCCTACAATGAGCAGTTCTTC
CDR3 protein: CASSLSGSSYNEQFF
J gene: TRBJ2-1
clone size: -
D gene: TRBD2
V gene: TRBV9

CDR3 DNA: TGTGCCGCGGGACTAGCGGCCTCCTACGAGCAGTACTTC
CDR3 protein: CAAGLAASYEQYF
J gene: TRBJ2-7
clone size: -
D gene: TRBD2
V gene: TRBV28

CDR3 DNA: TGTGCCAGCAGTTACGGGACAGGGGGCCACTATGGCTACACCTTC
CDR3 protein: CASSYGTGGHYGYTF
J gene: TRBJ1-2
clone size: -
D gene: TRBD1
V gene: TRBV6-6

CDR3 DNA: TGTGCCAGCAGCCCGGACAGGGCTAGCAATCAGCCCCAGCATTTT
CDR3 protein: CASSPDRASNQPQHF
J gene: TRBJ1-5
clone size: -
D gene: TRBD1
V gene: TRBV7-2

CDR3 DNA: TGTGCCAGCAGTCCCTATGGCAATCAGCCCCAGCATTTT
CDR3 protein: CASSPYGNQPQHF
J gene: TRBJ1-5
clone size: once
D gene: -
V gene: TRBV28

CDR3 DNA: TGTGCCAGCAGCTCTGGACTAGGGGGCGAGCAGTACTTC
CDR3 protein: CASSSGLGGEQYF
J gene: TRBJ2-7
clone size: -
D gene: -
V gene: TRBV11-3